The T cell receptor beta chain described here comes from a study of T cell responses to AZD1222 COVID-19 vaccine (dated by TCRdb to about 2021). A note on the overall study: A total of around 240 trial participants underwent TCR sequencing, of whom some 210 received two doses of AZD1222 and some 26 received two doses of the MenACWY control vaccine. Trial participants were enrolled by age into subgroups of 18-55, 56-69 and 70-plus years, and 148, 28 and 57 TCR-sequenced participants, respectively, were included in these subgroups.

The CDR3 regions of human TCRbeta chains were analyzed by immunosequencing. The authors processed their data as follows. Repertoire TCRs were matched against a reference library of SARS-CoV-2-specific TCRs generated with the MIRA antigen-specificity platform. Breadth meant the fraction of unique TCRs that were SARS-CoV-2-associated, whereas depth meant the fraction of total T cells that were SARS-CoV-2-associated. Each spike-specific TCR was assigned to its reactive spike region and to a CD4 or CD8 class using the MIRA data. Log10-transformed breadth and depth values were compared by one-way ANOVA with Sidak's multiple comparisons tests. The table was pulled from immuneACCESS by TCRdb, which kept in-frame rearrangements only. Such tables lose some clones; where checked, under half of the loss comes from unresolved V genes, and the rest has no known cause. V, J and clone size are taken as reported in that table, and D and trimming were inferred from the DNA itself. The sample profile shows fewer than 120,000 clones; 80% to 90% of them were found once. Of the sample, 15% is held by the ten largest clones.

Paper-wide results and their limitations: Epitopes outside the regions mutated in the B.1.351 and B.1.1.7 variants were reportedly recognized by nearly half of the unique spike-specific TCRs. After two AZD1222 doses, spike-specific TCR breadth and depth were significantly higher than at day 0 and than in MenACWY recipients. Because no day 14 peak-response samples were available, repertoires were characterized only after the peak T cell response. Conclusions about previously exposed vaccinees are limited because only six or seven AZD1222 recipients were SARS-CoV-2 seropositive at baseline. Participants were mostly white British and included more females than males, and it was suggested by the authors that clonal diversity may have been underestimated. Vaccine-associated CD4 TCRs spanned the whole spike protein, with dominant responses in regions 160-218 and 743-854. In the small 56-69-year group, the increase in depth fell short of significance, most likely because of low power.

What this sample's time point label stands for: about 28 days (+/-7) after the second vaccine dose. AZD1222 recipients with second doses at about 4 weeks or about 12 weeks were pooled, because spike-specific TCR depth and breadth did not differ between schedules. The vaccinee samples were drawn from two UK trials, COV001 and COV002, one of which was a single-blind randomized controlled phase 2/3 trial testing AZD1222 (ChAdOx1 nCoV-19) in healthy adults. For TCRbeta chain sequencing, PBMC samples were collected from trial participants at day 0 and at day 28 after the second dose. Remarks on this clone: Its antigen has not been determined. The record has no base qualities; no much larger clone is one base away.

This TCR was recovered from an adult who received the AZD1222 COVID-19 vaccine. The sequences come from peripheral blood, collected 28 days after the second AZD1222 dose.

CDR3 reads: CSVTGGSVIGELFF. The DNA sequence is TGCAGCGTTACCGGGGGCAGCGTTATCGGGGAGCTGTTTTTT. The receptor chain draws on TRBV29-1 and TRBJ2-2; the D gene cannot be resolved beyond TRBD1 or TRBD2, each matching 6 bases. The CDR3 sequence holds 14 residues, the cysteine and phenylalanine included. Only the CDR3 region is kept as DNA, spanning 42 bases read in frame from base 1. In the germline V gene, CDR1 corresponds to SQVTM and CDR2 to ANQGSEA. The junction shows trimming of 5 bases on V and 7 bases on J, plus 17 bases between the germline ends.